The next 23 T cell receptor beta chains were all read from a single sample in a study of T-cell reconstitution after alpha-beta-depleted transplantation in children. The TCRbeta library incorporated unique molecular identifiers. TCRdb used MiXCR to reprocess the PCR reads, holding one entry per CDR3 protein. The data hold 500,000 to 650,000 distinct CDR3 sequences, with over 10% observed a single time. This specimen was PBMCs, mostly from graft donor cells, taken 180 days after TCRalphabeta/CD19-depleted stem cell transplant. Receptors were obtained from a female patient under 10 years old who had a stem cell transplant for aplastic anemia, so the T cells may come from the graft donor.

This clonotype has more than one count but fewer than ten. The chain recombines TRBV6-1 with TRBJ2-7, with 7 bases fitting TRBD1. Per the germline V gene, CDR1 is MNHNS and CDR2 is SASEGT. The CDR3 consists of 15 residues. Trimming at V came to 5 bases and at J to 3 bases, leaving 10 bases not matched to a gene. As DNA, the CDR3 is TGTGCCAGCAGTAAATTCCTGACAGGGATCTACGAGCAGTACTTC. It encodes CASSKFLTGIYEQYF.

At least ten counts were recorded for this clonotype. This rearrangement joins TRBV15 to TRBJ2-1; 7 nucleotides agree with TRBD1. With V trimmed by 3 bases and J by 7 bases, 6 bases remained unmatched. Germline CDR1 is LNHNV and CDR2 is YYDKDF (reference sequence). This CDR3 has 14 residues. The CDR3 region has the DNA TGTGCCACCAGCAGCAGAGTACAGGGGAATGAGCAGTTCTTC. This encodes CATSSRVQGNEQFF.

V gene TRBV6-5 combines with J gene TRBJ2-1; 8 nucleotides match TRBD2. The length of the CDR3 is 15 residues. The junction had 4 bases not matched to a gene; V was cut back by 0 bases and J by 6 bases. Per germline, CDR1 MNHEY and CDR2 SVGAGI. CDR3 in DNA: TGTGCCAGCAGTTACTCCAGCGGGGGTACCAATGAGCAGTTCTTC. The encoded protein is CASSYSSGGTNEQFF.

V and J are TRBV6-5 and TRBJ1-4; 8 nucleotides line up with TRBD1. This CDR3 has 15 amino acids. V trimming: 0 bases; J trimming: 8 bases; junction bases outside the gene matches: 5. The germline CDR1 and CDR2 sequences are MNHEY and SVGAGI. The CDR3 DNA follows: TGTGCCAGCAGTTACTCGTTCAGGGGGCAGGAAAAACTGTTTTTT. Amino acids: CASSYSFRGQEKLFF.

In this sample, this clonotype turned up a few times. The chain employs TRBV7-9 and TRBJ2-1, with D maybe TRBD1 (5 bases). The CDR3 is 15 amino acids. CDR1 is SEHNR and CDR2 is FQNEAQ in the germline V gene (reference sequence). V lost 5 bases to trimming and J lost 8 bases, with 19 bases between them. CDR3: CASSPMQGHLHEQFF. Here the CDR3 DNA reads TGTGCCAGCAGCCCGATGCAAGGACATCTTCATGAGCAGTTCTTC.

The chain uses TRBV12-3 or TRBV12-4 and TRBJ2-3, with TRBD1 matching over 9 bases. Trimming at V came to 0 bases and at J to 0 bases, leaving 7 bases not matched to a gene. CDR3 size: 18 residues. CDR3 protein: CASSLALGQGQSTDTQYF. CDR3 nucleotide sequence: TGTGCCAGCAGTTTAGCCCTAGGACAGGGGCAGAGCACAGATACGCAGTATTTT.

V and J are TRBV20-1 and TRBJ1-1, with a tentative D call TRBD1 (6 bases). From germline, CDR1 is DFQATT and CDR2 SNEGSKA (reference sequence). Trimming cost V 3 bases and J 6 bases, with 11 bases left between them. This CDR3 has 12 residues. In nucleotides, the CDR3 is TGCAGTGCTAGTCCGGACAGTGCTGAAGCTTTCTTT. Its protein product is CSASPDSAEAFF.

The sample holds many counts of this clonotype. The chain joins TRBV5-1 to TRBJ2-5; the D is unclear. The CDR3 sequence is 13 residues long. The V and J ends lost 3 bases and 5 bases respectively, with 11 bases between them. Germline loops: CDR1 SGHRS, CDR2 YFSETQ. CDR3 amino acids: CASSSDPWETQYF. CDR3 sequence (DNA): TGCGCCAGCAGCTCCGATCCATGGGAGACCCAGTACTTC.

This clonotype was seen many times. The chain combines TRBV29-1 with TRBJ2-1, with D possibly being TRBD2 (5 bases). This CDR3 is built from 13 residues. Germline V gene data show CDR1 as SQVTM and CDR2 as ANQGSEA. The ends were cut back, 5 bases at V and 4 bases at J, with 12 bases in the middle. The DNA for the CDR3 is TGCAGCGTTCTCGGAGGTTCATACAATGAGCAGTTCTTC. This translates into CSVLGGSYNEQFF.

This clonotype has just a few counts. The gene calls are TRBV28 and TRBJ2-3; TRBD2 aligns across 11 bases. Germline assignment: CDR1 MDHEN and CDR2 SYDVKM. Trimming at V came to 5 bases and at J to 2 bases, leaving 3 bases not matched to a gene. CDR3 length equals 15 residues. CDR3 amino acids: CASSRLAGHTDTQYF. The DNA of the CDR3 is TGTGCCAGCAGTCGACTAGCGGGACACACAGATACGCAGTATTTT. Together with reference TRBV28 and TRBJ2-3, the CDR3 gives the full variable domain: DVKVTQSSRYLVKRTGEKVFLECVQDMDHENMFWYRQDPGLGLRLIYFSYDVKMKEKGDIPEGYSVSREKKERFSLILESASTNQTSMYLCASSRLAGHTDTQYFGPGTRLTVL.

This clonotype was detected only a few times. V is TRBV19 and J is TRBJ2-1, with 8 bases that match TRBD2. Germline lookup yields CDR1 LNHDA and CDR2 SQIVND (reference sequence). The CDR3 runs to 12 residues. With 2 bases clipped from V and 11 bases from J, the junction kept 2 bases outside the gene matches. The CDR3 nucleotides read TGTGCCAGTAGTATAACTAGCGGCAAGCAGTTCTTC. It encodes CASSITSGKQFF.

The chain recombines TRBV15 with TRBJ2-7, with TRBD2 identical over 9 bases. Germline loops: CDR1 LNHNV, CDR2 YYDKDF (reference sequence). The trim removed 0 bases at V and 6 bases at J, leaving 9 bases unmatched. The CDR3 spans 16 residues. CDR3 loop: CATSRDSGGRAGEQYV. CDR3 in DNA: TGTGCCACCAGCAGAGATTCGGGCGGGAGGGCCGGCGAGCAGTACGTC.

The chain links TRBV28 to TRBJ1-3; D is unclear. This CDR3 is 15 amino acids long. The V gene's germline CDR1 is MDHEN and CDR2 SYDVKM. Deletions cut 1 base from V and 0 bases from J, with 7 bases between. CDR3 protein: CASSLLAYSGNTIYF. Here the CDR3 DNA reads TGTGCCAGCAGTTTATTGGCGTACTCTGGAAACACCATATATTTT. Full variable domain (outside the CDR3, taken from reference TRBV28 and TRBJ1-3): DVKVTQSSRYLVKRTGEKVFLECVQDMDHENMFWYRQDPGLGLRLIYFSYDVKMKEKGDIPEGYSVSREKKERFSLILESASTNQTSMYLCASSLLAYSGNTIYFGEGSWLTVV.

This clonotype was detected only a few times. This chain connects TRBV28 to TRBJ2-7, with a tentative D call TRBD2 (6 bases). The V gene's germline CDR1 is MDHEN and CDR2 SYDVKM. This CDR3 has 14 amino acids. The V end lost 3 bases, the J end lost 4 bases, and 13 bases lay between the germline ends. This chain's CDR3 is CASSFAVEGYEQYV. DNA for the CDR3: TGTGCCAGCAGTTTCGCGGTGGAGGGGTACGAGCAGTACGTC.

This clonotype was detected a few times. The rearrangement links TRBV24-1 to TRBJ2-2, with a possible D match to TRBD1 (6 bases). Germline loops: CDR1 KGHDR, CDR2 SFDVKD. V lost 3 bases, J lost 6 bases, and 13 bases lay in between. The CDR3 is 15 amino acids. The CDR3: CATSDAYRVAGELFF. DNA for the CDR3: TGTGCCACCAGTGATGCGTACAGGGTCGCCGGGGAGCTGTTTTTT.

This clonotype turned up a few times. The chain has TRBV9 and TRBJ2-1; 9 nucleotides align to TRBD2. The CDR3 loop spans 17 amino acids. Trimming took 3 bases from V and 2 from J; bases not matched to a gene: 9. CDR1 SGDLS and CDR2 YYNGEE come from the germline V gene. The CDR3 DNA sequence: TGTGCCAGCAGCGCCCCCCACGCGGGAGGGCCCTACAATGAGCAGTTCTTC. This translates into CASSAPHAGGPYNEQFF.

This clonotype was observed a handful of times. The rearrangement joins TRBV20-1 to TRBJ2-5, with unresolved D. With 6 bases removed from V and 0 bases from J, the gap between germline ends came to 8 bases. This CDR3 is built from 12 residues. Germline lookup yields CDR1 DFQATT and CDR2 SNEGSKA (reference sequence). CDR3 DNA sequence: TGCAGTGCCCCGAAAAACCAAGAGACCCAGTACTTC. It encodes CSAPKNQETQYF.

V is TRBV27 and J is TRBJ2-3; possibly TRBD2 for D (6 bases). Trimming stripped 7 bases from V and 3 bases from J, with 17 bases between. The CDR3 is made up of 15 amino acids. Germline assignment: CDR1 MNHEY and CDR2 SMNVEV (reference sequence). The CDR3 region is CASMRQEGRTDTQYF. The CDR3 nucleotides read TGTGCCAGCATGCGCCAGGAGGGAAGGACAGATACGCAGTATTTT.

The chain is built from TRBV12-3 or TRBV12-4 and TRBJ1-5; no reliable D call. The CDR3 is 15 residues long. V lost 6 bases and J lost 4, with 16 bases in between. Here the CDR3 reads CASRFRTDPNQPQHF. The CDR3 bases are TGTGCCAGCAGATTTCGGACGGACCCGAATCAGCCCCAGCATTTT.

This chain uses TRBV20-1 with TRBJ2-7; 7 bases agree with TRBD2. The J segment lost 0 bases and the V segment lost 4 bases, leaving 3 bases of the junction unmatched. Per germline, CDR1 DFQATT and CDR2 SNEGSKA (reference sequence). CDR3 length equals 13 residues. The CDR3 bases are TGCAGTGCTAAGAGCGGGACCTCCTACGAGCAGTACGTC. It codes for CSAKSGTSYEQYV.

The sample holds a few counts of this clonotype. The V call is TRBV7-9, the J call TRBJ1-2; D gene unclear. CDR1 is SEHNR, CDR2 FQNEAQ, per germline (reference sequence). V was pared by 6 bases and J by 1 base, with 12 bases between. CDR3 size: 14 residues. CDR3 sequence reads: CASRSGESNYGYTF. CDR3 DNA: TGTGCCAGCAGATCGGGAGAAAGTAACTATGGCTACACCTTC.

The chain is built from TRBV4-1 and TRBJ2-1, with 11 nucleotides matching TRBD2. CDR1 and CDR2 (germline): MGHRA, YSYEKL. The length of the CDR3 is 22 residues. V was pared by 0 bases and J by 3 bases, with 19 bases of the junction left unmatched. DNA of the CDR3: TGCGCCAGCAGCCAAGAAAGCCGGACTAGCGGGTTCCTGTCCCATTTCTACAATGAGCAGTTCTTC. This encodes CASSQESRTSGFLSHFYNEQFF.

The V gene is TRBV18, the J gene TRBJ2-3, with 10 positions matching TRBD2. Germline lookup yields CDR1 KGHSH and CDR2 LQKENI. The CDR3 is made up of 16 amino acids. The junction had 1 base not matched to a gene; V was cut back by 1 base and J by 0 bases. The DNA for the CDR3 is TGTGCCAGCTCACCACAAGCGGGAGGGAGCACAGATACGCAGTATTTT. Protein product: CASSPQAGGSTDTQYF. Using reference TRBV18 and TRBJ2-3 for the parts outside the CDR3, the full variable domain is NAGVMQNPRHLVRRRGQEARLRCSPMKGHSHVYWYRQLPEEGLKFMVYLQKENIIDESGMPKERFSAEFPKEGPSILRIQQVVRGDSAAYFCASSPQAGGSTDTQYFGPGTRLTVL.